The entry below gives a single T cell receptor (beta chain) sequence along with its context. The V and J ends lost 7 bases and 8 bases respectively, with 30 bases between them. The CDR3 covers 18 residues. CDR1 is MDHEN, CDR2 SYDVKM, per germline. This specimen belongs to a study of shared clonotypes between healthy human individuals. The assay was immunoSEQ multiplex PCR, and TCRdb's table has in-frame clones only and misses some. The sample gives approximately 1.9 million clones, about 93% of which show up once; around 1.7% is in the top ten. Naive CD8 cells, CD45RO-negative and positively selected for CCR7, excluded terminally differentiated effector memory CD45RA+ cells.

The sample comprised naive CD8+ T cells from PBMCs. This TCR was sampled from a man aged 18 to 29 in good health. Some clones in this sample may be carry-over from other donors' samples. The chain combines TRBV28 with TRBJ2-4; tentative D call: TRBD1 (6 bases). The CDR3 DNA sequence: TGTGCCAGCAACCCGATCCAGCCCCGGCAGGGGTTGTCTGACATTCAGTACTTC. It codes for CASNPIQPRQGLSDIQYF.